What follows are 28 T cell receptor beta chains derived from one specimen sequenced in a study of cytomegalovirus exposure and HLA in healthy donors. Vbeta (60) and Jbeta (13) primers were used in the PCR. Profiled with immunoSEQ multiplex PCR; TCRdb holds only in-frame clones, not every one. Recorded for this sample: about 39,000 clones. The sequencing input was PBMCs. These TCRs come from a male donor in good health and CMV-seronegative.

The J gene is TRBJ2-3, the V gene TRBV5-6, with D unresolved. Germline V gives CDR1 SGHDT, CDR2 YYEEEE. The CDR3 has 16 amino acids. The V and J ends lost 0 bases and 0 bases respectively, with 11 bases between them. The CDR3: CASSLDLPPSTDTQYF. The CDR3 nucleotides read TGTGCCAGCAGCTTGGACCTACCCCCGAGCACAGATACGCAGTATTTT.

In regard to this clone: The junction shows a germline mismatch at one end, possibly a read error. The V and J genes are TRBV27 and TRBJ1-1; the match to TRBD1 covers 7 bases. The CDR3 length is 14 residues. CDR1 is MNHEY and CDR2 is SMNVEV in the germline V gene (reference sequence). The CDR3 loop reads CASSQPGRGGPSTF. CDR3 DNA sequence: TGTGCCAGCAGTCAACCCGGGAGAGGGGGCCCTAGTACCTTT.

The J gene is TRBJ1-6, the V gene TRBV14, with unresolved D. CDR3 length equals 15 residues. Germline CDR1 reads SGHDN; CDR2 reads FVKESK. V lost 5 bases, J lost 7 bases, and 15 bases lay in between. Written as DNA, the CDR3 is TGTGCCAGCAGCGCCCACTCTATCCCGAATTCACCCCTCCACTTT. This encodes CASSAHSIPNSPLHF.

Remarks on this clone: The same CDR3 is also encoded by other DNA sequences in this sample. CDR3 sequence (DNA): TGTGCCAGCTCATCAGGGTCCGACTTGTACGAGCAGTACTTC. Protein product: CASSSGSDLYEQYF. This chain connects TRBV18 to TRBJ2-7, with a weak D call TRBD1 (5 bases). V was pared by 5 bases and J by 4 bases, with 15 bases between. Germline CDR1 KGHSH, CDR2 LQKENI. CDR3 length: 14 residues.

The V and J genes are TRBV30 and TRBJ1-2, with a weak D call TRBD1 (6 bases). The CDR3 runs to 16 residues. Per the germline V gene, CDR1 is GTSNPN and CDR2 is SVGIG (reference sequence). The ends were cut back, 4 bases at V and 8 bases at J, with 26 bases in the middle. CDR3 sequence: CAWNRGGASRLFGYTF. The CDR3 coding sequence is TGTGCCTGGAACCGAGGGGGGGCCTCTAGACTATTCGGCTACACCTTC.

The chain is built from TRBV5-1 and TRBJ1-1; no clear D. The CDR3 contains 12 residues. The V and J ends lost 0 bases and 6 bases respectively, with 6 bases between them. CDR1 is SGHRS and CDR2 is YFSETQ in the germline V gene. CDR3 DNA sequence: TGCGCCAGCAGCTTGGATGGGCCTGAAGCTTTCTTT. This sequence encodes CASSLDGPEAFF.

The chain recombines TRBV30 with TRBJ1-1, with 7 bases lining up with TRBD1. After removal of 7 bases from V and 7 bases from J, the junction contained 9 bases not matched to a gene. Germline V gene data show CDR1 as GTSNPN and CDR2 as SVGIG (reference sequence). The CDR3 sequence is 12 residues long. For the CDR3, the DNA is TGTGCCTACAGGGGAACCGTGCTTGAAGCTTTCTTT. This sequence encodes CAYRGTVLEAFF.

This sequence joins TRBV5-1 and TRBJ2-3; 8 nucleotides align to TRBD2. The ends lost 5 bases at V and 0 bases at J; junction bases unmatched: 11. The V gene's germline CDR1 is SGHRS and CDR2 YFSETQ. This CDR3 comprises 17 residues. The CDR3 loop reads CASRPGLGLASTDTQYF. CDR3 DNA: TGCGCCAGCAGACCGGGACTAGGGCTAGCTAGCACAGATACGCAGTATTTT.

The chain recombines TRBV13 with TRBJ2-5; 8 bases fit TRBD1. The J call is in doubt because the DNA end fits TRBJ2-7 better. This CDR3 spans 17 amino acids. The germline V gene encodes CDR1 PRHDT and CDR2 FYEKMQ (reference sequence). This CDR3 is CASSLGNRGKSSYEQYF. CDR3 nucleotide sequence: TGTGCCAGCAGCTTAGGGAACAGGGGGAAGAGCTCCTACGAGCAGTACTTC.

This chain uses TRBV2 with TRBJ2-4; TRBD1 is a possible D gene (6 bases). The CDR3 has 11 amino acids. Trimming removed 4 bases from V and 15 bases from J, with 13 bases in between. Germline values: CDR1 SNHLY, CDR2 FYNNEI. The CDR3, as DNA: TGTGCCAGCAGTGTAACAGGGAGAGGGTACTTC. Its translation: CASSVTGRGYF.

This chain links TRBV18 with TRBJ1-2, with D perhaps TRBD1 (6 bases). The CDR3 covers 16 residues. Germline V CDR1 and CDR2: KGHSH, LQKENI. V lost 3 bases to trimming and J lost 4 bases, with 18 bases between them. CDR3 DNA sequence: TGTGCCAGCTCACCTCTGGACAGCGGGGCAGCCTATGGCTACACCTTC. Its protein product is CASSPLDSGAAYGYTF.

This chain uses TRBV9 with TRBJ2-7, with 13 bases identical to TRBD2. The ends lost 5 bases at V and 2 bases at J; junction bases unmatched: 4. This CDR3 spans 15 amino acids. CDR1 is SGDLS and CDR2 is YYNGEE in the germline V gene. The CDR3 coding sequence is TGTGCCAGCAGTACTAGCGGGGGGGCAACCTACGAGCAGTACTTC. Its translation is CASSTSGGATYEQYF.

The chain uses TRBV5-5 and TRBJ1-5, with 8 nucleotides matching TRBD1. The CDR3 has 15 residues. CDR1 is SGHKS and CDR2 is YYEKEE in the germline V gene (reference sequence). V dropped 2 bases and J dropped 3; count of bases not matched to a gene: 4. CDR3 bases: TGTGCCAGCAGCTTTTCGGGACAGGACAATCAGCCCCAGCATTTT. This sequence encodes CASSFSGQDNQPQHF.

J is TRBJ1-2 and V is TRBV10-2; a weak D match, TRBD1 (6 bases). CDR1 and CDR2 from the germline V gene are WSHSY and SAAADI. Between the trimmed V and J ends, which lost 7 bases and 13 bases, there was a span of 19 bases. The CDR3 runs 12 residues. The CDR3 DNA reads TGCGCCAGCACTAGTACGGGGACACAGGCCACCTTC. This encodes CASTSTGTQATF.

The rearrangement uses TRBV15 and TRBJ1-1, with D hard to call. There are 13 residues in the CDR3. V was cut by 4 bases and J by 6 bases, with 12 bases left in between. CDR1 is LNHNV, CDR2 YYDKDF, per germline (reference sequence). The CDR3 sequence: CATSTNVVAEAFF. The DNA of the CDR3 is TGTGCCACCAGCACTAATGTGGTGGCTGAAGCTTTCTTT.

In DNA, the CDR3 is TGTGCCAGCAGCGTAGCGGACACTGAAGCTTTCTTT. Protein sequence: CASSVADTEAFF. This chain connects TRBV9 to TRBJ1-1; D ambiguous. The V end lost 0 bases, the J end lost 3 bases, and 3 bases lay between the germline ends. The CDR3 totals 12 residues. Germline CDR1 and CDR2: SGDLS and YYNGEE.

The chain carries TRBV11-3 and TRBJ1-1; 7 bases fit TRBD1. V shed 4 bases and J 1 base; nucleotides not matched to a gene: 0. This CDR3 has 13 amino acids. Germline V gene data show CDR1 as SGHNT and CDR2 as YENEEA. CDR3 bases: TGTGCCAGCAGCTGGACAGGGAACACTGAAGCTTTCTTT. Protein product: CASSWTGNTEAFF.

V usage is TRBV6-1 and J usage is TRBJ1-6; 10 bases fit TRBD1. The CDR3 is made up of 17 amino acids. From germline, CDR1 is MNHNS and CDR2 SASEGT. J lost 7 bases, V lost 1 base, and 7 bases had no gene match. This chain's CDR3 is CASSEGGRGQGNSPLHF. For the CDR3, the DNA is TGTGCCAGCAGTGAAGGCGGTAGGGGACAGGGGAATTCACCCCTCCACTTT.

J is TRBJ1-2 and V is TRBV5-8; D uncertain. The V end was cut by 6 bases, the J end by 6 bases, with 18 bases between. This CDR3 is built from 14 residues. Germline CDR1 and CDR2: SGHTS and YDEGEE. CDR3 loop: CASNPASRWDGYTF. The CDR3, as DNA: TGTGCCAGCAACCCTGCTAGCAGGTGGGATGGCTACACCTTC.

The genes are TRBV28 and TRBJ1-1, with D possibly being TRBD1 (6 bases). Germline V gene lookup returns CDR1 MDHEN and CDR2 SYDVKM. The ends were cut back, 2 bases at V and 5 bases at J, with 15 bases in the middle. The CDR3 totals 15 residues. As DNA, the CDR3 is TGTGCCAGCAGTTTACTTGGGGGCGGGTATACTGAAGCTTTCTTT. Amino acids: CASSLLGGGYTEAFF.

The V and J genes are TRBV6-5 and TRBJ1-1; D remains unclear. Trimming left V 6 bases short and J 0 bases short, with 5 bases between. CDR3 length: 12 amino acids. Germline V gene sequence: CDR1 MNHEY, CDR2 SVGAGI. The CDR3, as DNA: TGTGCCAGCAGCCCTATGAACACTGAAGCTTTCTTT. Translated: CASSPMNTEAFF.

CDR3 nucleotide sequence: TGCGCCAGCAGCCAAAGCCACGGGGTTGTCTACGAGCAGTACTTC. Translating gives CASSQSHGVVYEQYF. The gene calls are TRBV4-1 and TRBJ2-7, with D tentatively TRBD2 (5 bases). CDR1 and CDR2 from the germline V gene are MGHRA and YSYEKL. This CDR3 contains 15 residues. Trimming stripped 2 bases from V and 3 bases from J, with 14 bases between.

The rearrangement links TRBV6-1 to TRBJ2-1; weak D call: TRBD2 (5 bases). The CDR3 is 13 residues long. V dropped 2 bases and J dropped 3 bases, with 5 bases sitting between them. Germline CDR1 and CDR2: MNHNS and SASEGT. The CDR3 sequence: CASSERGYNEQFF. The DNA of the CDR3 is TGTGCCAGCAGTGAACGGGGCTACAATGAGCAGTTCTTC.

J is TRBJ1-1 and V is TRBV11-2, with 12 nucleotides matching TRBD1. Losses at the gene ends were 5 bases for V and 4 bases for J; bases not matched to a gene: 5. This CDR3 is built from 15 residues. Per germline, CDR1 SGHAT and CDR2 FQNNGV. CDR3 bases: TGTGCCAGCAGCCCCGGGACAGGGGGCTTCACTGAAGCTTTCTTT. This gives the protein CASSPGTGGFTEAFF.

V and J are TRBV29-1 and TRBJ2-4, with TRBD1 identical over 7 bases. The germline CDR1 and CDR2 sequences are SQVTM and ANQGSEA. CDR3 length: 16 residues. Trimming cost V 5 bases and J 0 bases; bases outside gene matches: 10. CDR3 nucleotide sequence: TGCAGCGTTATTGACAGGGACCTTCTAGCCAAAAACATTCAGTACTTC. Its protein is CSVIDRDLLAKNIQYF.

J is TRBJ2-3 and V is TRBV5-4; 8 bases agree with TRBD2. Germline lookup yields CDR1 SGHNT and CDR2 YYREEE (reference sequence). This CDR3 spans 18 amino acids. V lost 3 bases and J lost 0; bases outside the gene matches: 12. The CDR3 region has the DNA TGTGCCAGCAGCTCCTCTATTAGCGGGGCCGCTAGCACAGATACGCAGTATTTT. This translates into CASSSSISGAASTDTQYF.

The chain links TRBV28 to TRBJ1-2; perhaps TRBD1 as D (6 bases). The germline CDR1 and CDR2 sequences are MDHEN and SYDVKM. V lost 2 bases and J lost 4, with 14 bases in between. This CDR3 is built from 15 residues. CDR3 sequence (DNA): TGTGCCAGCAGTTTAGGGGGACAATCGGCCTATGGCTACACCTTC. Translated: CASSLGGQSAYGYTF.

The chain is built from TRBV5-1 and TRBJ2-7, with D possibly being TRBD2 (5 bases). This CDR3 comprises 13 residues. V was clipped by 0 bases and J by 3 bases, with 7 bases between them. CDR1 is SGHRS, CDR2 YFSETQ, per germline. In nucleotides, the CDR3 is TGCGCCAGCAGCTTGGCCCGGGACTACGAGCAGTACTTC. Its protein is CASSLARDYEQYF. The full variable domain, in which reference TRBV5-1 and TRBJ2-7 provide the parts outside the CDR3, is KAGVTQTPRYLIKTRGQQVTLSCSPISGHRSVSWYQQTPGQGLQFLFEYFSETQRNKGNFPGRFSGRQFSNSRSEMNVSTLELGDSALYLCASSLARDYEQYFGPGTRLTVT.